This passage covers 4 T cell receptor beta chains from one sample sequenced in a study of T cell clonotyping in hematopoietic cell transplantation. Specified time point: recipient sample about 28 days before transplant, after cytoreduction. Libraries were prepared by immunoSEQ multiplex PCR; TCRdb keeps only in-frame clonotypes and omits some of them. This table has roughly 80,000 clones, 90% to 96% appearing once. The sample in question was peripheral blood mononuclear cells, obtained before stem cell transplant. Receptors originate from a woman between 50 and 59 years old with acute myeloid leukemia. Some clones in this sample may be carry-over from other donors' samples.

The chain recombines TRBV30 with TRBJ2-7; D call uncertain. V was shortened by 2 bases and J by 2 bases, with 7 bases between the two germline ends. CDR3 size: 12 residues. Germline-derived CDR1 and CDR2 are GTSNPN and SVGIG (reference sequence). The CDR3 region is CAWSRAAYEQYF. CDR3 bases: TGTGCCTGGAGTAGGGCTGCCTACGAGCAGTACTTC. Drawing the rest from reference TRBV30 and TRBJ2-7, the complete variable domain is SQTIHQWPATLVQPVGSPLSLECTVEGTSNPNLYWYRQAAGRGLQLLFYSVGIGQISSEVPQNLSASRPQDRQFILSSKKLLLSDSGFYLCAWSRAAYEQYFGPGTRLTVT.

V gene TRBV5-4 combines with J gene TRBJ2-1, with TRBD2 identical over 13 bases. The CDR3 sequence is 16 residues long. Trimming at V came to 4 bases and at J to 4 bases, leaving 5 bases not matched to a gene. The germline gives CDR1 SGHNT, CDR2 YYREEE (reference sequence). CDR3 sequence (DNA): TGTGCCAGCAGCGGGACTAGCGGGGCCATATACAATGAGCAGTTCTTC. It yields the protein CASSGTSGAIYNEQFF.

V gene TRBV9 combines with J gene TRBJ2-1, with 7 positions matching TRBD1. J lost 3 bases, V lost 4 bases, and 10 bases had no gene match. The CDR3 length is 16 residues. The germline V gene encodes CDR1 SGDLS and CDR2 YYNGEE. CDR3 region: CASSTTRDSGYNEQFF. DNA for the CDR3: TGTGCCAGCAGCACGACCCGGGACAGCGGCTACAATGAGCAGTTCTTC.

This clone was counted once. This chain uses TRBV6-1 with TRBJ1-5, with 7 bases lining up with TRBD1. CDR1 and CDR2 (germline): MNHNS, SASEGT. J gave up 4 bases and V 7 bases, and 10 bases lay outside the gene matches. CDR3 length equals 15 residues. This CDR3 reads CASTGNYRGNQPQHF. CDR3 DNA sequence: TGTGCCAGCACTGGGAATTACAGGGGAAATCAGCCCCAGCATTTT.